Presented here are 22 T cell receptor beta chains from one specimen sequenced in a study of CD4 and CD8 cells across lung adenocarcinoma regions listed by TCRdb under 2018. The library was built by means of PCR. Sequencing relied on a HiSeq X Ten. The raw public data were reprocessed by TCRdb itself: fastp quality trimming at Q25, MiXCR clonotype calling, in-frame beta chains only. Rows with one shared CDR3 protein collapse into an entry with the most common genes and DNA. In this sample the table shows about 20,000 distinct CDR3 sequences, about 54% of which occur a single time. The ten largest account for 25% to 30% of the sample. Sequencing was carried out using CD8+ T cells from the center of a lung tumor. The cell subset or site label of this sample denotes: tumor center region. All receptors derive from a female donor with lung adenocarcinoma. The CD4 and CD8 labels of this study may be unreliable.

The V gene is TRBV6-5, the J gene TRBJ2-5; D is unclear. This CDR3 is 14 amino acids long. Germline CDR1 is MNHEY and CDR2 is SVGAGI. The V and J ends lost 0 bases and 5 bases respectively, with 10 bases between them. The CDR3 nucleotides read TGTGCCAGCAGTTACTCGAACTACGGGGAGACCCAGTACTTC. It codes for CASSYSNYGETQYF.

J is TRBJ2-1 and V is TRBV11-2; 7 bases agree with TRBD2. Trimming removed 0 bases from V and 9 bases from J; junction bases left unmatched: 11. This CDR3 is built from 16 residues. The V gene's germline CDR1 is SGHAT and CDR2 FQNNGV. CDR3 DNA sequence: TGTGCCAGCAGCTTAGATTGGGGACTAACTAGTAGTGAGCAGTTCTTC. Encoded protein: CASSLDWGLTSSEQFF.

This clonotype is judged medium-sized. The chain links TRBV6-5 to TRBJ1-2; D not resolved. Per the germline V gene, CDR1 is MNHEY and CDR2 is SVGAGI. V lost 8 bases and J lost 3, with 25 bases in between. This CDR3 spans 17 amino acids. This chain's CDR3 is CASLSRNSFQDHYGYTF. The CDR3 nucleotides are TGTGCCAGCCTTTCCAGGAACTCGTTCCAGGACCACTATGGCTACACCTTC.

As concerns this clonotype: The junction departs from the called germline gene at one end, perhaps through a read error. The chain recombines TRBV6-1 with TRBJ2-3; possible D gene TRBD2, 6 bases. Germline V CDR1 and CDR2: MNHNS, SASEGT. This CDR3 is built from 15 residues. CDR3 sequence: CASSRLAANTEAQFF. The CDR3, as DNA: TGTGCCAGCAGTCGGTTAGCGGCCAACACCGAGGCGCAGTTTTTT.

As concerns this clonotype: At one end, the junction sequence differs from germline, possibly due to a read error. The CDR3 DNA follows: TGTGCCATCGGTGTGGGGCGGGTGAGGGTAGATGCGCAGTACTTT. It translates to CAIGVGRVRVDAQYF. The genes are TRBV10-3 and TRBJ2-3; perhaps D is TRBD1 or TRBD2 (5 bases each). This CDR3 is 15 amino acids long. Germline V gene lookup returns CDR1 ENHRY and CDR2 SYGVKD.

A word on this clonotype: Germline and junction disagree at one end, which may indicate a read error. V usage is TRBV27 and J usage is TRBJ2-5, with D hard to call. The CDR3 loop spans 12 amino acids. Germline CDR1 MNHEY, CDR2 SMNVEV (reference sequence). The CDR3 DNA is TGTGCCAGCAGCTCCCTCCAAGAGACCCAGTATTTC. This encodes CASSSLQETQYF.

This clonotype came up once. This chain joins TRBV20-1 and TRBJ2-3, with 11 positions matching TRBD2. The germline gives CDR1 DFQATT, CDR2 SNEGSKA (reference sequence). J was trimmed by 4 bases and V by 5 bases; bases with no gene match: 2. CDR3 length equals 13 residues. CDR3 sequence: CSAVAGGADTQYF. In DNA form, the CDR3 reads TGCAGTGCTGTAGCGGGAGGGGCAGATACGCAGTATTTT.

In its sample, this clonotype was seen a few times. V and J are TRBV5-1 and TRBJ2-1; 8 bases line up with TRBD2. The V gene end was trimmed by 3 bases and the J gene end by 8 bases; junction bases not matched to a gene: 13. The V gene's germline CDR1 is SGHRS and CDR2 YFSETQ. The length of the CDR3 is 16 residues. The CDR3 is CASSSGFGGGRDEQFF. CDR3 DNA: TGCGCCAGCAGCTCCGGATTCGGGGGGGGACGGGATGAGCAGTTCTTC.

The J gene is TRBJ2-2, the V gene TRBV10-3, with 10 bases lining up with TRBD1. The J call is doubtful: the DNA matches TRBJ2-3 better. The CDR3 consists of 16 residues. The V gene's germline CDR1 is ENHRY and CDR2 SYGVKD. CDR3 bases: TGTGCCATCAGTGACCCGGGACAGGGGACGGGAGGGGAGCAGTATTTT. This translates into CAISDPGQGTGGEQYF.

The chain joins TRBV9 to TRBJ2-1, with a tentative D call TRBD2 (6 bases). Germline V gene data show CDR1 as SGDLS and CDR2 as YYNGEE. The V end was cut by 3 bases, the J end by 8 bases, with 18 bases between. The length of the CDR3 is 15 residues. CDR3 coding DNA: TGTGCCAGCAGCGCCGAGCGCGGGACTTCCTATGAGCAGTTCTTC. It specifies CASSAERGTSYEQFF.

The rearrangement links TRBV9 to TRBJ2-1; D is undetermined. Germline V CDR1 and CDR2: SGDLS, YYNGEE. This CDR3 contains 15 residues. V was cut by 5 bases and J by 0 bases, with 12 bases left in between. The CDR3 sequence: CASSNKGSSYNEQFF. The CDR3 DNA reads as TGTGCCAGCAGTAACAAGGGAAGCTCCTACAATGAGCAGTTCTTC.

V gene TRBV12-3 or TRBV12-4 combines with J gene TRBJ2-3, with TRBD1 matching 9 bases. After removal of 6 bases from V and 3 bases from J, the junction contained 7 bases not matched to a gene. The CDR3 spans 15 residues. In DNA, the CDR3 is TGTGCCAGCAGCCACAACAGGGGGCGTACAGATACGCAGTATTTT. It is translated as CASSHNRGRTDTQYF.

This clonotype turned up a few times. The J gene is TRBJ2-7, the V gene TRBV27; D assignment may be TRBD1 or TRBD2 (6 bases each). Germline loops: CDR1 MNHEY, CDR2 SMNVEV (reference sequence). CDR3 size: 13 residues. Trimming pared 8 bases from V and 12 bases from J, leaving 23 bases between. This CDR3 is CASWGAAEGRRYF. The DNA for the CDR3 is TGTGCCAGCTGGGGGGCAGCGGAGGGGAGACGGTACTTC.

To note about this clonotype: A junction end diverges from the germline sequence, so it may reflect a read error. The chain recombines TRBV10-3 with TRBJ2-5; D tentatively reads TRBD1 or TRBD2 (6 bases each). This CDR3 spans 14 amino acids. CDR1 is ENHRY, CDR2 SYGVKD, per germline. CDR3 in amino acids: CAGIGGRGAETQYF. The CDR3 nucleotides read TGTGCGGGCATCGGGGGCCGTGGCGCAGAGACGCAGTACTTC.

By sample share, this clonotype is medium-sized. The chain carries TRBV27 and TRBJ2-1, with 9 bases that match TRBD1. CDR1 is MNHEY, CDR2 SMNVEV, per germline (reference sequence). The ends lost 2 bases at V and 1 base at J; junction bases unmatched: 6. The CDR3 has 17 residues. CDR3 sequence: CASSLPPTGGSYNEQFF. The CDR3 DNA follows: TGTGCCAGCAGTTTACCCCCGACAGGGGGGTCCTACAATGAGCAGTTCTTC.

In regard to this clonotype: A read error may account for a junction end that differs from germline. V is TRBV27 and J is TRBJ2-3; D may be TRBD1 (7 bases). CDR1 and CDR2 (germline): MNHEY, SMNVEV (reference sequence). The CDR3 consists of 15 residues. The CDR3 nucleotides are TGTGCCAGGAGGCAGGGGGGACGTGACCCAGATACCCAGTATTTC. As protein: CARRQGGRDPDTQYF.

Comment on this clonotype: At one of its ends the junction is not consistent with the germline gene, which may arise from a read error. This chain uses TRBV10-2 with TRBJ2-5; D is perhaps TRBD1 or TRBD2 (6 bases each). Per germline, CDR1 WSHSY and CDR2 SAAADI. This CDR3 is 14 amino acids long. The CDR3 here is CAGLGGRDQETQYF. The CDR3 region has the DNA TGTGCGGGGCTCGGGGGCCGCGACCAAGAGACCCAGTACTTC.

Regarding this clonotype: One junction end does not reproduce the germline sequence, and a read error may be involved. The V gene is TRBV6-1, the J gene TRBJ2-3, with D tentatively TRBD1 or TRBD2 (6 bases each). CDR3 length: 15 residues. The germline CDR1 and CDR2 sequences are MNHNS and SASEGT. CDR3 residues: CARGDGGRDTETQYF. CDR3 bases: TGTGCCAGGGGTGATGGGGGGCGTGACACAGAGACGCAGTACTTT.

Ten or more counts support this clonotype. CDR3 amino acids: CASISVASDTQYF. CDR3 DNA sequence: TGTGCCAGCATTTCGGTAGCGTCAGATACGCAGTATTTT. The chain joins TRBV6-5 to TRBJ2-3, with a possible D match to TRBD2 (5 bases). V dropped 7 bases and J dropped 4 bases, with 12 bases sitting between them. The V gene's germline CDR1 is MNHEY and CDR2 SVGAGI. This CDR3 contains 13 residues.

This clonotype has a count of ten or more. This rearrangement joins TRBV7-2 to TRBJ1-6; no reliable D call. The CDR3 is made up of 17 amino acids. Germline-derived CDR1 and CDR2 are SGHTA and FQGNSA. The V end was cut by 2 bases, the J end by 0 bases, with 11 bases between. The CDR3 region is CASSLWRASSYNSPLHF. DNA of the CDR3: TGTGCCAGCAGCTTATGGCGCGCCAGCTCCTATAATTCACCCCTCCACTTT.

Sample share makes this clonotype medium-sized (0.01 to 0.1%). This chain connects TRBV6-1 to TRBJ2-1; 12 bases agree with TRBD2. The CDR3 spans 16 residues. Germline assignment: CDR1 MNHNS and CDR2 SASEGT. V shed 6 bases and J 9 bases; nucleotides not matched to a gene: 12. CDR3 nucleotides: TGTGCCAGCAGCCTCGCTGGACTAGCGGGACGTGTTGAGCAGTTCTTC. Translating it yields CASSLAGLAGRVEQFF.

In its sample, this clonotype was seen a few times. This chain joins TRBV6-1 and TRBJ2-1; 11 bases align to TRBD2. The assigned J gene may be wrong: the sequence end matches TRBJ2-7 better. The CDR3 contains 15 residues. The germline gives CDR1 MNHNS, CDR2 SASEGT. CDR3 sequence reads: CASSQTSGSSYEQYF. CDR3 DNA sequence: TGTGCCAGCAGCCAAACTAGCGGGAGCTCCTACGAGCAGTACTTC.